Listed here are 12 T cell receptor beta chains from one sample, sequenced in a study of T cell clonotyping in hematopoietic cell transplantation. Time point noted: recipient sample about 28 days before transplant, after cytoreduction. Generated by immunoSEQ multiplex PCR, the TCRdb table keeps only in-frame clones and is missing some. The sample records around 27,000 clones, 70% to 75% being singletons. Specimen: peripheral blood mononuclear cells, collected before stem cell transplant. These TCRs come from a man aged 45-65 years with myelodysplastic syndrome. Some clones in this sample may be carry-over from other donors' samples.

In its sample, this clone was seen a few times. The chain uses TRBV5-4 and TRBJ2-3; 13 nucleotides match TRBD2. V gave up 4 bases and J gave up 1 base; unmatched junction bases: 3. The CDR3 has 16 amino acids. CDR1 is SGHNT, CDR2 YYREEE, per germline (reference sequence). The CDR3 sequence is CASSGGLAGGTDTQYF. In DNA form, the CDR3 reads TGTGCCAGCAGCGGCGGACTAGCGGGGGGCACAGATACGCAGTATTTT.

CDR3 nucleotides: TGTGCCAGTAGTATCCGGACAGCCTATGGCTACACCTTC. It translates to CASSIRTAYGYTF. The V gene is TRBV19, the J gene TRBJ1-2, with D possibly matching TRBD1 (6 bases). The CDR3 extends over 13 amino acids. Germline V gene data show CDR1 as LNHDA and CDR2 as SQIVND (reference sequence). Trimming removed 3 bases from V and 4 bases from J, with 9 bases in between.

The sample holds one count of this clone. The chain is built from TRBV6-5 and TRBJ1-1; no reliable D call. The V and J ends lost 7 bases and 1 base respectively, with 10 bases between them. The germline CDR1 and CDR2 sequences are MNHEY and SVGAGI. This CDR3 has 13 amino acids. For the CDR3, the DNA is TGTGCCAGCACCCTAGGGTGGAACACTGAAGCTTTCTTT. Protein sequence: CASTLGWNTEAFF.

The chain is built from TRBV30 and TRBJ2-7; 7 nucleotides agree with TRBD2. This CDR3 has 19 amino acids. J lost 4 bases, V lost 2 bases, and 23 bases had no gene match. CDR1 is GTSNPN and CDR2 is SVGIG in the germline V gene (reference sequence). The CDR3 DNA follows: TGTGCCTGGAGTCTCGGGGGGTCGCGACTCTCCAAAAACCCATACGAGCAGTACTTC. It is translated as CAWSLGGSRLSKNPYEQYF.

The chain is built from TRBV30 and TRBJ2-7, with 7 bases fitting TRBD1. There are 15 residues in the CDR3. Trimming removed 0 bases from V and 1 base from J; junction bases left unmatched: 6. Per germline, CDR1 GTSNPN and CDR2 SVGIG (reference sequence). CDR3 sequence: CAWSVQSGGSYEQYF. The DNA for the CDR3 is TGTGCCTGGAGTGTACAGTCAGGGGGTTCCTACGAGCAGTACTTC.

The chain joins TRBV29-1 to TRBJ2-3; TRBD1 might be the D (6 bases). This CDR3 has 13 amino acids. The ends were cut back, 7 bases at V and 0 bases at J, with 11 bases in the middle. The germline V gene has CDR1 SQVTM and CDR2 ANQGSEA. CDR3 sequence reads: CSADRISTDTQYF. The DNA for the CDR3 is TGCAGCGCCGACAGGATTAGCACAGATACGCAGTATTTT.

This rearrangement joins TRBV25-1 to TRBJ2-2; D remains ambiguous. Trimming took 3 bases from V and 1 from J, leaving 6 bases between them. The CDR3 runs to 14 residues. The V gene's germline CDR1 is MGHDK and CDR2 SYGVNS. CDR3 amino acids: CASSETLNTGELFF. CDR3 sequence (DNA): TGTGCCAGCAGTGAGACCTTGAACACCGGGGAGCTGTTTTTT.

The chain uses TRBV6-6 and TRBJ1-5, with D possibly being TRBD1 (6 bases). The V end was cut by 2 bases, the J end by 7 bases, with 12 bases between. Germline V lookup: CDR1 MNHNY, CDR2 SVGAGI (reference sequence). The CDR3 is 14 amino acids. The CDR3 here is CASSYLTGKQPQHF. CDR3 nucleotides: TGTGCCAGCAGTTACCTAACAGGGAAACAGCCCCAGCATTTT.

This clone occurred a few times. As DNA, the CDR3 is TGTGCCAGCAGCCCGGACAGTTCTTATAATTCACCCCTCCACTTT. Amino acid sequence: CASSPDSSYNSPLHF. The chain links TRBV5-4 to TRBJ1-6, with D possibly matching TRBD1 (6 bases). This CDR3 is built from 15 residues. V dropped 4 bases and J dropped 4 bases, with 12 bases sitting between them. Germline CDR1 reads SGHNT; CDR2 reads YYREEE (reference sequence).

J is TRBJ1-5 and V is TRBV7-3; D might be TRBD1 (6 bases). With 0 bases removed from V and 4 bases from J, the gap between germline ends came to 13 bases. This CDR3 contains 16 residues. Germline CDR1 is SGHTA and CDR2 is FQGTGA. The CDR3 DNA follows: TGTGCCAGCAGCTTAACCCAACGGGACAAGAATCAGCCCCAGCATTTT. Translated: CASSLTQRDKNQPQHF.

The chain combines TRBV5-1 with TRBJ1-2; TRBD1 matches at 8 bases. After removal of 0 bases from V and 1 base from J, the junction contained 5 bases not matched to a gene. The CDR3 runs 16 residues. Germline CDR1 and CDR2: SGHRS and YFSETQ. The chain's CDR3 is CASSLDTGGGNYGYTF. Here the CDR3 DNA reads TGCGCCAGCAGCTTGGACACAGGGGGAGGTAACTATGGCTACACCTTC.

The chain has TRBV11-1 and TRBJ1-4, with unresolved D. In germline, CDR1 is SGHAT, CDR2 FQDESV (reference sequence). Trimming cost V 5 bases and J 8 bases, with 12 bases left between them. The CDR3 consists of 13 residues. CDR3 bases: TGTGCCAGCAGCCTCGGACGGGCCGAAAAACTGTTTTTT. Translating it yields CASSLGRAEKLFF.